These 28 T cell receptor beta chains share one sample of origin, sequenced in a study of blood T cell repertoires in COVID-19. Clones were sequenced by immunoSEQ multiplex PCR, and TCRdb holds only the in-frame ones, with some missing. The sample yields some 320,000 clones, just under 90% seen once. The sample taken for sequencing was peripheral blood. The receptor set was obtained from a woman in her twenties or thirties with COVID-19, enrolled during active disease.

The chain recombines TRBV2 with TRBJ2-5; 10 nucleotides match TRBD2. Looked up from germline, CDR1 is SNHLY and CDR2 is FYNNEI. Trimming cost V 6 bases and J 2 bases; bases outside gene matches: 9. This CDR3 is built from 16 residues. CDR3 loop: CASREYSGGQQETQYF. CDR3 sequence (DNA): TGTGCCAGCAGAGAATATAGCGGGGGGCAGCAAGAGACCCAGTACTTC.

This sequence joins TRBV11-2 and TRBJ2-7, with D possibly being TRBD2 (5 bases). Germline assignment: CDR1 SGHAT and CDR2 FQNNGV. This CDR3 spans 13 amino acids. The V end was cut by 3 bases, the J end by 2 bases, with 8 bases between. The DNA for the CDR3 is TGTGCCAGCAGCTTCTCACTAGCCTACGAGCAGTACTTC. Residues: CASSFSLAYEQYF.

V and J are TRBV28 and TRBJ2-7, with 8 bases aligning to TRBD1. The germline gives CDR1 MDHEN, CDR2 SYDVKM. Trimming took 4 bases from V and 3 from J; bases not matched to a gene: 11. CDR3 length: 16 amino acids. The CDR3 region is CASSSRWTGRNYEQYF. CDR3 in DNA: TGTGCCAGCAGTTCCAGGTGGACAGGGAGGAACTACGAGCAGTACTTC.

The CDR3 loop reads CASNIRSRGEAFF. The DNA for the CDR3 is TGTGCCAGCAACATAAGGAGCAGAGGGGAAGCTTTCTTT. V and J are TRBV2 and TRBJ1-1; unclear D gene. The length of the CDR3 is 13 residues. Trimming removed 7 bases at V and 8 bases at J, with 17 bases between. Germline CDR1 and CDR2: SNHLY and FYNNEI. The full variable domain, completed using reference TRBV2 and TRBJ1-1, is EPEVTQTPSHQVTQMGQEVILRCVPISNHLYFYWYRQILGQKVEFLVSFYNNEISEKSEIFDDQFSVERPDGSNFTLKIRSTKLEDSAMYFCASNIRSRGEAFFGQGTRLTVV.

The genes are TRBV5-6 and TRBJ2-7; perhaps TRBD1 as D (6 bases). With 4 bases removed from V and 6 bases from J, the gap between germline ends came to 11 bases. Germline-derived CDR1 and CDR2 are SGHDT and YYEEEE. The CDR3 has 12 residues. CDR3 coding DNA: TGTGCCAGCAGCCCCACAGGGAGCGAGCAGTACTTC. This gives the protein CASSPTGSEQYF.

The chain couples TRBV3-1 (or the pseudogene TRBV3-2) to TRBJ2-1, with TRBD2 matching over 7 bases. J gave up 6 bases and V 5 bases, and 7 bases lay outside the gene matches. CDR3 size: 14 residues. Germline values: CDR1 LGHDT, CDR2 YNNKEL (reference sequence). The CDR3 loop is CASSSHAGVNEQFF. The CDR3 DNA follows: TGTGCCAGCAGCTCCCACGCGGGGGTCAATGAGCAGTTCTTC.

The rearrangement uses TRBV5-1 and TRBJ2-4, with a tentative D call TRBD2 (5 bases). Germline lookup yields CDR1 SGHRS and CDR2 YFSETQ. Trimming took 4 bases from V and 0 from J, leaving 14 bases between them. CDR3 size: 16 residues. The CDR3 reads CASSPDYTLAKNIQYF. The DNA of the CDR3 is TGCGCCAGCAGCCCCGACTATACACTAGCCAAAAACATTCAGTACTTC.

The chain joins TRBV11-1 to TRBJ2-1; maybe TRBD1 (5 bases). The germline V gene encodes CDR1 SGHAT and CDR2 FQDESV (reference sequence). V dropped 3 bases and J dropped 9 bases, with 9 bases sitting between them. The CDR3 is 12 amino acids. The CDR3 nucleotides are TGTGCCAGCAGCTTTGGTGGGGCTGAGCAGTTCTTC. It yields the protein CASSFGGAEQFF.

This clone was detected only once. V is TRBV29-1 and J is TRBJ1-1, with 7 positions matching TRBD1. Trimming removed 5 bases from V and 4 bases from J; junction bases left unmatched: 7. CDR1 and CDR2 (germline): SQVTM, ANQGSEA. The CDR3 runs 13 residues. The CDR3 spells CSVSPDRVTEAFF. As DNA, the CDR3 is TGCAGCGTTTCTCCTGACAGGGTCACTGAAGCTTTCTTT.

This sequence joins TRBV10-3 and TRBJ1-6; a weak D match, TRBD1 (5 bases). The CDR3 contains 14 residues. V lost 2 bases and J 10 bases, leaving 12 bases between the germline ends. Per germline, CDR1 ENHRY and CDR2 SYGVKD. The DNA of the CDR3 is TGTGCCATCAGTGAGGACAGCTTGGAATCACCCCTCCACTTT. Amino acid sequence: CAISEDSLESPLHF.

This chain links TRBV21-1 with TRBJ2-5; TRBD1, the D gene given by the table, was not confirmed from the DNA. TRBV21-1 is labeled a pseudogene. The CDR3 is 14 residues long. The CDR3 bases are TGTGCCAGCAGCAAATTCGGGGACAAAGAGACCCAGTACTTC. Protein: CASSKFGDKETQYF.

V usage is TRBV6-2 or TRBV6-3 and J usage is TRBJ2-3; D unresolved. V was trimmed by 0 bases and J by 5 bases, leaving 12 bases between them. The CDR3 covers 15 residues. Germline loops: CDR1 MNHEY, CDR2 SVGEGT. This chain's CDR3 is CASSYSPSWVDTQYF. DNA for the CDR3: TGTGCCAGCAGTTACTCGCCTAGTTGGGTAGATACGCAGTATTTT.

This chain joins TRBV15 and TRBJ1-2; D is possibly TRBD1 (6 bases). This CDR3 is 14 amino acids long. Trimming cost V 3 bases and J 6 bases, with 14 bases left between them. CDR1 LNHNV and CDR2 YYDKDF come from the germline V gene (reference sequence). The CDR3 nucleotides read TGTGCCACCAGCAGTCTCCGGACAGCTAATGGCTACACCTTC. Its translation is CATSSLRTANGYTF.

The CDR3 DNA is TGTGCCAGCTCACCAGGACAGCCGAATGAAAAACTGTTTTTT. Protein product: CASSPGQPNEKLFF. The chain recombines TRBV18 with TRBJ1-4; D might be TRBD1 (6 bases). The germline V and J ends were trimmed by 2 bases and 5 bases, with 9 bases remaining between them. Germline CDR1 reads KGHSH; CDR2 reads LQKENI. CDR3 size: 14 residues.

This sequence joins TRBV6-5 and TRBJ2-7; 9 positions agree with TRBD1. The CDR3 length is 14 residues. The germline V gene encodes CDR1 MNHEY and CDR2 SVGAGI. V shed 6 bases, J shed 3 bases, and the junction held 6 bases outside the gene matches. This chain's CDR3 is CASRVGQGVYEQYF. CDR3 nucleotide sequence: TGTGCCAGCAGGGTGGGACAGGGAGTCTACGAGCAGTACTTC.

This chain connects TRBV5-5 to TRBJ1-2; 10 bases fit TRBD1. V trimming: 3 bases; J trimming: 5 bases; junction bases outside the gene matches: 7. The CDR3 totals 15 residues. Per germline, CDR1 SGHKS and CDR2 YYEKEE (reference sequence). The CDR3 DNA reads as TGTGCCAGCAGCTACCGGGACAGGGGATTTTATGGCTACACCTTC. It encodes CASSYRDRGFYGYTF. The variable domain in full, completed from reference TRBV5-5 and TRBJ1-2, reads DAGVTQSPTHLIKTRGQQVTLRCSPISGHKSVSWYQQVLGQGPQFIFQYYEKEERGRGNFPDRFSARQFPNYSSELNVNALLLGDSALYLCASSYRDRGFYGYTFGSGTRLTVV.

This clone was picked up a small number of times. The V and J genes are TRBV19 and TRBJ2-7, with D maybe TRBD1 (5 bases). The germline V gene has CDR1 LNHDA and CDR2 SQIVND (reference sequence). The CDR3 totals 12 residues. Trimming stripped 5 bases from V and 5 bases from J, with 10 bases between. CDR3 sequence reads: CASSPQGDEQYF. The DNA for the CDR3 is TGTGCCAGTAGTCCCCAAGGGGACGAGCAGTACTTC.

The rearrangement links TRBV5-1 to TRBJ1-1; TRBD1 agrees at 8 bases. The CDR3 is 15 residues long. Germline V gene sequence: CDR1 SGHRS, CDR2 YFSETQ. Trimming at V came to 0 bases and at J to 11 bases, leaving 12 bases not matched to a gene. The CDR3 reads CASSLGQGMVSSAFF. Here the CDR3 DNA reads TGCGCCAGCAGCTTGGGACAGGGGATGGTTTCTTCGGCTTTCTTT. The entire variable domain, with the rest obtained from reference TRBV5-1 and TRBJ1-1, is as follows: KAGVTQTPRYLIKTRGQQVTLSCSPISGHRSVSWYQQTPGQGLQFLFEYFSETQRNKGNFPGRFSGRQFSNSRSEMNVSTLELGDSALYLCASSLGQGMVSSAFFGQGTRLTVV.

This chain joins TRBV19 and TRBJ2-3; 7 positions agree with TRBD1. This CDR3 spans 13 amino acids. From germline, CDR1 is LNHDA and CDR2 SQIVND (reference sequence). V dropped 7 bases and J dropped 3; count of bases not matched to a gene: 4. The CDR3 sequence is CASNPTGTDTQYF. The DNA for the CDR3 is TGTGCCAGTAACCCGACAGGGACAGATACGCAGTATTTT.

There are a few counts of this clone. The V call is TRBV5-1, the J call TRBJ2-2; D is perhaps TRBD1 (5 bases). Germline CDR1 is SGHRS and CDR2 is YFSETQ. V was trimmed by 4 bases and J by 2 bases, leaving 12 bases between them. This CDR3 comprises 15 residues. CDR3 in amino acids: CASSPARANTGELFF. The CDR3 bases are TGCGCCAGCAGCCCGGCCAGGGCCAACACCGGGGAGCTGTTTTTT.

The CDR3 nucleotides read TGCGCCAGCAGCCCCCAGGGGACCTCCTACGAGCAGTACTTC. This gives the protein CASSPQGTSYEQYF. The chain recombines TRBV5-1 with TRBJ2-7, with D possibly TRBD1 on 6 matching bases. Looked up from germline, CDR1 is SGHRS and CDR2 is YFSETQ. V lost 4 bases and J 0 bases, leaving 11 bases between the germline ends. The CDR3 is 14 residues long.

CDR3 in DNA: TGTGCCAGCAGTTTAAGGGGCCCAACGAACACTGAAGCTTTCTTT. It encodes CASSLRGPTNTEAFF. The V and J genes are TRBV28 and TRBJ1-1; D may be TRBD1 (5 bases). CDR1 is MDHEN, CDR2 SYDVKM, per germline. V lost 2 bases to trimming and J lost 1 base, with 11 bases between them. The CDR3 has 15 amino acids.

This sequence joins TRBV5-1 and TRBJ2-7, with a possible D match to TRBD1 (6 bases). Germline assignment: CDR1 SGHRS and CDR2 YFSETQ. CDR3 length: 13 residues. V was cut by 5 bases and J by 2 bases, with 11 bases left in between. The CDR3 region has the DNA TGCGCCAGCAGAGCGGACAGAACCTACGAGCAGTACTTC. As protein: CASRADRTYEQYF.

The chain uses TRBV10-3 and TRBJ1-2; D possibly corresponds to TRBD1 (5 bases). Trimming took off 6 bases at V and 2 bases at J, with 10 bases between the two ends. CDR3 length: 13 residues. Germline CDR1 reads ENHRY; CDR2 reads SYGVKD. This CDR3 reads CAISPPGNYGYTF. DNA of the CDR3: TGTGCCATCAGCCCCCCAGGGAACTATGGCTACACCTTC.

The genes are TRBV12-3 or TRBV12-4 and TRBJ1-2, with a weak D call TRBD1 (5 bases). The CDR3 extends over 13 amino acids. V lost 6 bases to trimming and J lost 4 bases, with 12 bases between them. CDR3 DNA sequence: TGTGCCAGCAGCTCCACAGGCTCCTATGGCTACACCTTC. It encodes CASSSTGSYGYTF.

This clone was counted a single time. V is TRBV11-2 and J is TRBJ2-7, with D hard to call. The CDR3 runs to 14 residues. V lost 4 bases, J lost 4 bases, and 14 bases lay in between. The germline V gene encodes CDR1 SGHAT and CDR2 FQNNGV. This CDR3 is CASSYRSHQYEQYF. CDR3 nucleotide sequence: TGTGCCAGCAGCTACCGTAGCCATCAATACGAGCAGTACTTC.

The chain has TRBV6-1 and TRBJ2-7; D uncertain. Looked up from germline, CDR1 is MNHNS and CDR2 is SASEGT. The CDR3 has 12 residues. Trimming left V 3 bases short and J 2 bases short, with 5 bases between. The CDR3, as DNA: TGTGCCAGCAGTGATATCCCCTACGAGCAGTACTTC. Its translation: CASSDIPYEQYF.

The V call is TRBV5-4, the J call TRBJ2-7; a weak D match, TRBD2 (5 bases). V shed 3 bases and J shed 6 bases, with 19 bases lying between them. The CDR3 runs to 15 residues. Germline loops: CDR1 SGHNT, CDR2 YYREEE (reference sequence). CDR3 coding DNA: TGTGCCAGCAGCTCTGGGGATCGGGAATGGGGCGAGCAGTACTTC. Translation: CASSSGDREWGEQYF. Full variable domain (outside the CDR3, taken from reference TRBV5-4 and TRBJ2-7): ETGVTQSPTHLIKTRGQQVTLRCSSQSGHNTVSWYQQALGQGPQFIFQYYREEENGRGNFPPRFSGLQFPNYSSELNVNALELDDSALYLCASSSGDREWGEQYFGPGTRLTVT.